This TCR beta chain was documented in a study of T-cell memory formation after mild COVID-19. A few counts support this clonotype. Trimming removed 7 bases from V and 5 bases from J, with 20 bases in between. The CDR3 sequence is 15 residues long. TCRdb redid the calling of the 5' RACE reads with MiXCR, one entry per CDR3 protein. Here the sample spans 85,000 to 130,000 distinct CDR3 sequences, roughly 12% being singletons. The receptor comes from an adult woman who had mild COVID-19 (a few samples of this study predate the infection). Cell type and time point are not known. Sequenced material: PBMCs or a T cell subset sorted from them (not recorded which). The chain has TRBV12-3 or TRBV12-4 and TRBJ2-5; the D gene is possibly TRBD1 (6 bases). CDR3 bases: TGTGCCAGCACCGACAGGCAGTCGGTGAGGGAGACCCAGTACTTC. This encodes CASTDRQSVRETQYF.